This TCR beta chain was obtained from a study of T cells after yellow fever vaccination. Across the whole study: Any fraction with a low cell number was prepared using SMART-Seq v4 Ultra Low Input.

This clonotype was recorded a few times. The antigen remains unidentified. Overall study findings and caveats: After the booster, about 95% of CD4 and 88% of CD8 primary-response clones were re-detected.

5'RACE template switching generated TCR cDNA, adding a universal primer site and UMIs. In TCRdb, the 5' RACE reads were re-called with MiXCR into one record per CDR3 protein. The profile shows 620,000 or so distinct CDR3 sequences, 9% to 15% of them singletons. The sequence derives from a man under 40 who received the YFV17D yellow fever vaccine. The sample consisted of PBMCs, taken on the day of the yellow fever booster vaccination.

As DNA, the CDR3 is TGTGCCAGCAGTACTAGCGGGGGCAAAGAGACCCAGTACTTC. Amino acids: CASSTSGGKETQYF. The chain carries TRBV28 and TRBJ2-5; 11 positions agree with TRBD2. Per the germline V gene, CDR1 is MDHEN and CDR2 is SYDVKM. The CDR3 is 14 residues long. V was clipped by 5 bases and J by 3 bases; unmatched bases: 2.